The 17 T cell receptor beta chains below all came from one sample that was sequenced in a study of cytomegalovirus exposure and HLA in healthy donors. The PCR ran on 60 Vbeta and 13 Jbeta primers. Measured with immunoSEQ multiplex PCR; TCRdb has only the in-frame clones, and not every one. This table holds about 200,000 clones, 80% to 85% found once. Sequenced input: PBMCs. The receptors shown here come from a woman in her thirties or forties in good health and CMV-seronegative.

This clone occurred once. This chain uses TRBV19 with TRBJ2-5; 11 bases line up with TRBD1. The CDR3 has 16 amino acids. V gave up 7 bases and J gave up 4 bases; unmatched junction bases: 11. Germline assignment: CDR1 LNHDA and CDR2 SQIVND (reference sequence). CDR3: CASKRTGGFNGETQYF. CDR3 DNA sequence: TGTGCCAGTAAGCGGACAGGGGGCTTTAATGGAGAGACCCAGTACTTC. The variable domain in full, with the rest retrieved from reference TRBV19 and TRBJ2-5, is DGGITQSPKYLFRKEGQNVTLSCEQNLNHDAMYWYRQDPGQGLRLIYYSQIVNDFQKGDIAEGYSVSREKKESFPLTVTSAQKNPTAFYLCASKRTGGFNGETQYFGPGTRLLVL.

This clone was seen a handful of times. This sequence joins TRBV6-5 and TRBJ1-4; D is possibly TRBD1 (6 bases). Per the germline V gene, CDR1 is MNHEY and CDR2 is SVGAGI. The CDR3 contains 15 residues. Trimming left V 4 bases short and J 6 bases short, with 15 bases between. CDR3 DNA sequence: TGTGCCAGCAGTTTCATACAGGGAAATGATGAAAAACTGTTTTTT. Translated: CASSFIQGNDEKLFF.

V is TRBV7-3 and J is TRBJ2-7; the D is unclear. Germline CDR1 reads SGHTA; CDR2 reads FQGTGA. V lost 1 base to trimming and J lost 6 bases, with 10 bases between them. This CDR3 is built from 13 residues. The CDR3, as DNA: TGTGCCAGCAGCTTAAATCCGGGTGGCGAGCAGTACTTC. Translating it yields CASSLNPGGEQYF.

The chain is built from TRBV9 and TRBJ2-2, with D possibly TRBD1 on 6 matching bases. Trimming pared 0 bases from V and 5 bases from J, leaving 11 bases between. The CDR3 length is 15 residues. The germline gives CDR1 SGDLS, CDR2 YYNGEE. The CDR3 DNA sequence: TGTGCCAGCAGCGTAGAACAGGGTGGAACCGGGGAGCTGTTTTTT. This codes for CASSVEQGGTGELFF. The full variable domain, in which reference TRBV9 and TRBJ2-2 provide the parts outside the CDR3, is DSGVTQTPKHLITATGQRVTLRCSPRSGDLSVYWYQQSLDQGLQFLIQYYNGEERAKGNILERFSAQQFPDLHSELNLSSLELGDSALYFCASSVEQGGTGELFFGEGSRLTVL.

This chain uses TRBV5-1 with TRBJ2-1, with TRBD2 as a possible D gene (5 bases). Trimming pared 2 bases from V and 7 bases from J, leaving 10 bases between. Germline CDR1 reads SGHRS; CDR2 reads YFSETQ. The CDR3 runs to 13 residues. The CDR3: CASSLLLGNEQFF. In DNA form, the CDR3 reads TGCGCCAGCAGCTTATTACTAGGGAATGAGCAGTTCTTC.

This clone was recorded only once. The V call is TRBV5-4, the J call TRBJ2-1; TRBD2 matches at 9 bases. Germline V gene lookup returns CDR1 SGHNT and CDR2 YYREEE (reference sequence). The CDR3 consists of 15 residues. With V trimmed by 0 bases and J by 12 bases, 10 bases remained unmatched. The CDR3 loop is CASSLELAGAVRQFF. In DNA, the CDR3 is TGTGCCAGCAGCTTGGAACTAGCGGGCGCCGTAAGGCAGTTCTTC. Variable domain in full (rest from reference TRBV5-4 and TRBJ2-1): ETGVTQSPTHLIKTRGQQVTLRCSSQSGHNTVSWYQQALGQGPQFIFQYYREEENGRGNFPPRFSGLQFPNYSSELNVNALELDDSALYLCASSLELAGAVRQFFGPGTRLTVL.

This sequence joins TRBV13 and TRBJ2-3; D is ambiguous. The V gene lost 4 bases and the J gene lost 0 bases, with 2 bases spanning the gap. Germline V gene lookup returns CDR1 PRHDT and CDR2 FYEKMQ (reference sequence). The CDR3 is 12 amino acids. CDR3 sequence: CASSSSTDTQYF. Here the CDR3 DNA reads TGTGCCAGCAGCTCTAGCACAGATACGCAGTATTTT.

This clone was picked up one time. This chain uses TRBV6-6 with TRBJ1-1; no clear D. Germline V gives CDR1 MNHNY, CDR2 SVGAGI (reference sequence). V was pared by 4 bases and J by 0 bases, with 6 bases between. The CDR3 is made up of 13 amino acids. The CDR3: CASSLRVNTEAFF. CDR3 in DNA: TGTGCCAGCAGTTTACGGGTGAACACTGAAGCTTTCTTT.

CDR3: CAWSADRFDGYTF. Here the CDR3 DNA reads TGTGCCTGGAGCGCCGACAGGTTCGATGGCTACACCTTC. V usage is TRBV30 and J usage is TRBJ1-2; D possibly corresponds to TRBD1 (6 bases). The CDR3 has 13 residues. Germline V gene lookup returns CDR1 GTSNPN and CDR2 SVGIG (reference sequence). V was cut by 3 bases and J by 6 bases, with 14 bases left in between.

This chain uses TRBV12-5 with TRBJ2-1; 8 nucleotides agree with TRBD2. CDR3 length: 16 amino acids. Germline V gives CDR1 LGHNT, CDR2 FRNRAP. Unmatched junction bases numbered 6, after V lost 1 base and J lost 4 bases. CDR3 DNA sequence: TGTGCTAGTGGTTTGGGGGGAACTAGCGGATACAATGAGCAGTTCTTC. Encoded protein: CASGLGGTSGYNEQFF.

The V gene is TRBV19, the J gene TRBJ2-3; a weak D match, TRBD1 (5 bases). Trimming cost V 3 bases and J 4 bases, with 17 bases left between them. CDR3 size: 16 residues. CDR1 LNHDA and CDR2 SQIVND come from the germline V gene (reference sequence). The CDR3 spells CASSITPDQGADTQYF. The CDR3 DNA reads TGTGCCAGTAGTATTACCCCTGATCAGGGTGCAGATACGCAGTATTTT.

This chain links TRBV5-1 with TRBJ1-1, with D possibly being TRBD1 (6 bases). Germline-derived CDR1 and CDR2 are SGHRS and YFSETQ. This CDR3 is built from 14 residues. V was trimmed by 2 bases and J by 8 bases, leaving 16 bases between them. This CDR3 is CASSFSVPGTEAFF. In nucleotides, the CDR3 is TGCGCCAGCAGCTTTTCGGTTCCCGGGACAGAAGCTTTCTTT.

Concerning this clone itself: The junction does not match germline at one end; this may be a read error. This rearrangement joins TRBV7-9 to TRBJ2-1; D might be TRBD1 (6 bases). CDR3 length: 17 residues. CDR1 and CDR2 from the germline V gene are SEHNR and FQNEAQ (reference sequence). CDR3 sequence reads: CSSSLNLGTFSSHEQFF. The DNA for the CDR3 is TGTTCCAGCAGCTTAAATTTGGGGACATTTAGCTCTCATGAGCAGTTCTTC. Full variable domain (missing parts from reference TRBV7-9 and TRBJ2-1): DTGVSQNPRHKITKRGQNVTFRCDPISEHNRLYWYRQTLGQGPEFLTYFQNEAQLEKSRLLSDRFSAERPKGSFSTLEIQRTEQGDSAMYLCSSSLNLGTFSSHEQFFGPGTRLTVL.

This clone appeared a few times. A read error may produce the germline difference seen at one junction end. The V and J genes are TRBV2 and TRBJ1-5, with 7 nucleotides matching TRBD1. In germline, CDR1 is SNHLY, CDR2 FYNNEI. The CDR3 length is 14 residues. The CDR3 region is CASSEDRGGQLQHF. The CDR3 nucleotides read TGTGCCAGCAGTGAAGACAGGGGCGGCCAGCTCCAGCATTTT.

In its sample, this clone was seen once. V usage is TRBV19 and J usage is TRBJ2-1; 8 nucleotides align to TRBD2. Germline V CDR1 and CDR2: LNHDA, SQIVND (reference sequence). The length of the CDR3 is 14 residues. Trimming cost V 3 bases and J 9 bases; bases outside gene matches: 7. CDR3 sequence reads: CASSINSAGGEQFF. CDR3 sequence (DNA): TGTGCCAGTAGTATCAATTCGGCGGGAGGTGAGCAGTTCTTC.

The rearrangement uses TRBV29-1 and TRBJ2-2, with TRBD2 matching 7 bases. V lost 6 bases to trimming and J lost 3 bases; unmatched junction nucleotides: 7. Germline V gives CDR1 SQVTM, CDR2 ANQGSEA. This CDR3 region has 14 residues. The CDR3 loop is CSVSDRGDTGELFF. CDR3 DNA sequence: TGCAGCGTCTCGGACCGGGGGGACACCGGGGAGCTGTTTTTT.

CDR3 nucleotides: TGTGCCAGTAAGACAGGGTCACTCGTGGGTCCGGGGGAGCTGTTTTTT. It encodes CASKTGSLVGPGELFF. The chain joins TRBV19 to TRBJ2-2; 7 bases map to TRBD1. From germline, CDR1 is LNHDA and CDR2 SQIVND (reference sequence). The CDR3 covers 16 residues. V shed 7 bases and J 8 bases; nucleotides not matched to a gene: 16.